Below, 2 T cell receptor beta chains from the same sample are listed, as sequenced in a study of shared clonotypes between healthy human individuals. Here immunoSEQ multiplex PCR was the method, and the copy in TCRdb shows in-frame clones only, minus some. The sample carries 950,000 to 1,300,000 clones, 65% to 75% recorded once. The sequencing sample was made of memory CD4+ T cells sorted from blood. Noted subset: CD45RA-negative fraction. The receptors come from a man between 18 and 35 years old in good health.

This chain connects TRBV10-3 to TRBJ2-5, with TRBD2 identical over 9 bases. V lost 6 bases, J lost 11 bases, and 4 bases stayed unmatched. Germline V lookup: CDR1 ENHRY, CDR2 SYGVKD. This CDR3 region has 11 residues. The CDR3 sequence is CAISIAGEQYF. The DNA of the CDR3 is TGTGCCATCAGCATAGCGGGGGAGCAGTACTTC.

The J gene is TRBJ1-1, the V gene TRBV5-1; tentatively, D is TRBD1 (5 bases). This CDR3 is built from 15 residues. Germline lookup yields CDR1 SGHRS and CDR2 YFSETQ. V lost 0 bases to trimming and J lost 2 bases, with 11 bases between them. The CDR3 nucleotides read TGCGCCAGCAGCTTGGAACTAGGGGTTAACACTGAAGCTTTCTTT. Its protein is CASSLELGVNTEAFF.